The 22 T cell receptor beta chains below were found in one sample sequenced in a study of blood T cell repertoires in COVID-19. Data came from immunoSEQ multiplex PCR; TCRdb stores just in-frame clones and leaves some out. This table holds 250,000 to 350,000 clones, roughly 89% found once. Material for sequencing was PBMCs or T cells enriched from blood (not recorded which). The receptor set was obtained from a woman between 50 and 59 years old who had been exposed to COVID-19.

The V and J genes are TRBV5-1 and TRBJ1-1; D is unresolved. The V and J ends lost 4 bases and 2 bases respectively, with 12 bases between them. This CDR3 contains 14 residues. The V gene's germline CDR1 is SGHRS and CDR2 YFSETQ. The CDR3 region has the DNA TGCGCCAGCAGCGGATCCACAGCTAACACTGAAGCTTTCTTT. It codes for CASSGSTANTEAFF.

V usage is TRBV28 and J usage is TRBJ1-5, with TRBD1 identical over 8 bases. Trimming at V came to 4 bases and at J to 7 bases, leaving 6 bases not matched to a gene. The CDR3 spans 14 residues. Germline CDR1 is MDHEN and CDR2 is SYDVKM. The CDR3: CASSSAGGGQPQHF. The DNA of the CDR3 is TGTGCCAGCAGTTCAGCAGGGGGCGGGCAGCCCCAGCATTTT.

The chain employs TRBV12-3 or TRBV12-4 and TRBJ2-4; 9 positions match TRBD2. The CDR3 loop spans 12 amino acids. V was pared by 1 base and J by 16 bases, with 5 bases of the junction left unmatched. The CDR3 here is CASSLGLAGLYF. For the CDR3, the DNA is TGTGCCAGCAGTTTAGGCCTAGCGGGGCTCTACTTC.

The chain is built from TRBV7-2 and TRBJ1-5; D is unclear. Trimming removed 5 bases from V and 0 bases from J, with 11 bases in between. This CDR3 has 15 residues. The germline gives CDR1 SGHTA, CDR2 FQGNSA. The CDR3 sequence is CASSIESNSNQPQHF. The CDR3 bases are TGTGCCAGCAGCATAGAGAGTAATAGCAATCAGCCCCAGCATTTT. The full variable domain, with the rest looked up from reference TRBV7-2 and TRBJ1-5, is GAGVSQSPSNKVTEKGKDVELRCDPISGHTALYWYRQSLGQGLEFLIYFQGNSAPDKSGLPSDRFSAERTGGSVSTLTIQRTQQEDSAVYLCASSIESNSNQPQHFGDGTRLSIL.

The chain recombines TRBV9 with TRBJ2-7; 10 bases fit TRBD2. The CDR3 loop spans 15 amino acids. Looked up from germline, CDR1 is SGDLS and CDR2 is YYNGEE. J lost 3 bases, V lost 6 bases, and 9 bases had no gene match. CDR3 region: CASTQGASGGYEQYF. The CDR3 region has the DNA TGTGCCAGCACCCAAGGCGCTAGCGGGGGCTACGAGCAGTACTTC.

V usage is TRBV28 and J usage is TRBJ2-3; D not certain. The V and J ends lost 5 bases and 3 bases respectively, with 15 bases between them. The CDR3 covers 15 residues. From germline, CDR1 is MDHEN and CDR2 SYDVKM. The CDR3 region has the DNA TGTGCCAGCAGTCGCCAGGTTGATGGGACAGATACGCAGTATTTT. This encodes CASSRQVDGTDTQYF.

V is TRBV4-2 and J is TRBJ1-6; D not certain. The V end was cut by 3 bases, the J end by 0 bases, with 21 bases between. The CDR3 is 20 amino acids. The germline gives CDR1 LGHNA, CDR2 YNFKEQ. The CDR3 DNA sequence: TGTGCCAGCAGCCATGTCACTCGCCGGGAGGATAGCTCCTATAATTCACCCCTCCACTTT. It is translated as CASSHVTRREDSSYNSPLHF.

This chain links TRBV5-1 with TRBJ1-1, with a possible D match to TRBD1 (6 bases). Germline lookup yields CDR1 SGHRS and CDR2 YFSETQ. CDR3 length equals 14 residues. V dropped 3 bases and J dropped 0 bases, with 9 bases sitting between them. In DNA form, the CDR3 reads TGCGCCAGCAGCTCGGACAGCGTGAACACTGAAGCTTTCTTT. Its translation: CASSSDSVNTEAFF.

Here the CDR3 DNA reads TGCGCCAGCACCCCCCATGACAGGTCTACCTACGAGCAGTACTTC. Translating it yields CASTPHDRSTYEQYF. The chain has TRBV23-1 and TRBJ2-7; D is possibly TRBD1 (6 bases). TRBV23-1 is assigned to the ORF class and has an uncertain function. The germline V and J ends were trimmed by 7 bases and 2 bases, with 18 bases remaining between them. The CDR3 consists of 15 residues.

V usage is TRBV6-5 and J usage is TRBJ2-7; no clear D. The CDR3 is 15 residues long. V lost 1 base and J 3 bases, leaving 13 bases between the germline ends. CDR1 MNHEY and CDR2 SVGAGI come from the germline V gene. DNA of the CDR3: TGTGCCAGCAGTTACTATGTTGGGCCATACTACGAGCAGTACTTC. Translating gives CASSYYVGPYYEQYF.

The chain combines TRBV6-5 with TRBJ2-3, with no clear D. The germline V and J ends were trimmed by 4 bases and 0 bases, with 14 bases remaining between them. This CDR3 spans 16 amino acids. The V gene's germline CDR1 is MNHEY and CDR2 SVGAGI. The CDR3 region is CASSFRLAPSTDTQYF. The CDR3 DNA follows: TGTGCCAGCAGTTTCAGACTGGCCCCTAGCACAGATACGCAGTATTTT.

A single count supports this clone. The chain has TRBV18 and TRBJ1-6, with 8 bases aligning to TRBD1. V shed 6 bases, J shed 7 bases, and the junction held 5 bases outside the gene matches. Germline CDR1 is KGHSH and CDR2 is LQKENI. This CDR3 has 14 residues. CDR3 region: CASSADRDNSPLHF. Written as DNA, the CDR3 is TGTGCCAGCTCGGCGGACAGGGACAATTCACCCCTCCACTTT.

The genes are TRBV19 and TRBJ2-7; possible D gene TRBD1, 6 bases. Germline CDR1 LNHDA, CDR2 SQIVND (reference sequence). The CDR3 length is 15 residues. V lost 3 bases, J lost 1 base, and 13 bases lay in between. CDR3 sequence: CASSMKGVGSYEQYF. The CDR3 coding sequence is TGTGCCAGTAGTATGAAGGGGGTGGGATCCTACGAGCAGTACTTC.

This clone was detected a few times. This chain connects TRBV6-1 to TRBJ2-7; D is possibly TRBD2 (6 bases). The CDR3 covers 16 residues. V lost 4 bases and J 1 base, leaving 17 bases between the germline ends. Germline assignment: CDR1 MNHNS and CDR2 SASEGT. CDR3 DNA: TGTGCCAGCAGTGGAATATTGGGCGGGGCGTCCTACGAGCAGTACTTC. Amino acids: CASSGILGGASYEQYF.

The chain joins TRBV5-1 to TRBJ1-1; D is unresolved. The CDR3 contains 15 residues. The V and J ends lost 2 bases and 3 bases respectively, with 14 bases between them. The germline V gene encodes CDR1 SGHRS and CDR2 YFSETQ. The CDR3 region has the DNA TGCGCCAGCAGCTTTTCCCCGGGTTGGGACACTGAAGCTTTCTTT. Encoded protein: CASSFSPGWDTEAFF. The variable domain in full, with the rest retrieved from reference TRBV5-1 and TRBJ1-1, is KAGVTQTPRYLIKTRGQQVTLSCSPISGHRSVSWYQQTPGQGLQFLFEYFSETQRNKGNFPGRFSGRQFSNSRSEMNVSTLELGDSALYLCASSFSPGWDTEAFFGQGTRLTVV.

A few counts support this clone. V usage is TRBV2 and J usage is TRBJ1-3; 8 nucleotides agree with TRBD1. Germline CDR1 is SNHLY and CDR2 is FYNNEI. Unmatched junction bases numbered 7, after V lost 6 bases and J lost 0 bases. The CDR3 length is 16 residues. Here the CDR3 DNA reads TGTGCCAGCAGACCTCTTGGGACAGGCTCTGGAAACACCATATATTTT. This sequence encodes CASRPLGTGSGNTIYF.

The chain joins TRBV19 to TRBJ1-5; D might be TRBD1 (5 bases). CDR3 size: 13 residues. From germline, CDR1 is LNHDA and CDR2 SQIVND (reference sequence). Trimming shortened V by 6 bases and J by 4 bases, and 10 bases separated the two germline ends. CDR3 nucleotide sequence: TGTGCCAGTAGGAGGGGAGGTAATCAGCCCCAGCATTTT. Residues: CASRRGGNQPQHF.

About this clone itself: This CDR3 is also generated by other DNA sequences in the sample. This chain connects TRBV7-2 to TRBJ2-7; D gene uncertain. Germline CDR1 is SGHTA and CDR2 is FQGNSA. V was shortened by 4 bases and J by 0 bases, with 4 bases between the two germline ends. The CDR3 length is 12 residues. CDR3 region: CASSSLSYEQYF. The CDR3 DNA reads as TGTGCCAGCAGCTCTCTCTCCTACGAGCAGTACTTC.

J is TRBJ2-3 and V is TRBV9, with 7 bases fitting TRBD1. Trimming cost V 4 bases and J 2 bases; bases outside gene matches: 7. CDR1 is SGDLS and CDR2 is YYNGEE in the germline V gene. The CDR3 runs to 15 residues. The CDR3 sequence is CASSPLTGNTDTQYF. The DNA for the CDR3 is TGTGCCAGCAGCCCCCTGACAGGGAACACAGATACGCAGTATTTT.

This clone was recorded only once. The chain carries TRBV15 and TRBJ2-3; D possibly corresponds to TRBD2 (6 bases). V gave up 1 base and J gave up 0 bases, with 11 bases separating them. Germline loops: CDR1 LNHNV, CDR2 YYDKDF (reference sequence). CDR3 size: 16 residues. The CDR3 nucleotides read TGTGCCACCAGCAGAGGGGGGACTGCTAGCACAGATACGCAGTATTTT. Protein sequence: CATSRGGTASTDTQYF.

This clone was detected only once. The chain is built from TRBV19 and TRBJ1-2; TRBD1 might be the D (5 bases). Trimming removed 1 base from V and 5 bases from J, with 11 bases in between. Per the germline V gene, CDR1 is LNHDA and CDR2 is SQIVND (reference sequence). The CDR3 totals 14 residues. The CDR3 loop reads CASSIGGAGYGYTF. The CDR3 DNA sequence: TGTGCCAGTAGTATAGGGGGCGCTGGGTATGGCTACACCTTC.

This chain links TRBV30 with TRBJ2-3; 7 bases map to TRBD2. In germline, CDR1 is GTSNPN, CDR2 SVGIG (reference sequence). The V segment lost 3 bases and the J segment 2 bases; nucleotides outside the gene matches: 5. The CDR3 is made up of 14 amino acids. The CDR3 DNA reads as TGTGCCTGGAGCCCAGCGGGGTCCACAGATACGCAGTATTTT. This translates into CAWSPAGSTDTQYF.